The clone carrying this T cell receptor beta chain has a handful of counts. The antigen is undetermined. This sample is part of a study of T-cell reconstitution after alpha-beta-depleted transplantation in children. TCRbeta library construction was performed incorporating unique molecular identifiers. In TCRdb, the PCR reads were re-called with MiXCR into one record per CDR3 protein. This table holds about 980,000 distinct CDR3 sequences, under 30% found once. Overall study results and limits: Elevated TCRbeta diversity at day 60 was traced, in some patients, to surviving recipient T cells and thymic progenitors.

V shed 3 bases, J shed 0 bases, and the junction held 5 bases outside the gene matches. Looked up from germline, CDR1 is ENHRY and CDR2 is SYGVKD. This CDR3 has 16 residues. The sample was PBMCs, mostly from graft donor cells, taken 360 days after TCRalphabeta/CD19-depleted stem cell transplant. The chain joins TRBV10-3 to TRBJ1-5; 7 bases are shared with TRBD1. The clonotype comes from a boy in the first two years of life who had a stem cell transplant for SCID, so the T cells may come from the graft donor. The CDR3 sequence: CAISDGTVISNQPQHF. The CDR3 DNA reads as TGTGCCATCAGTGACGGGACAGTGATTAGCAATCAGCCCCAGCATTTT.